This TCR delta chain was recovered during a study of gamma delta lymphoproliferative disorders and STAT genes. Study in general: At least 50 ng of genomic DNA went into each LymphoTrack Dx TCRG Assay library.

The receptor sequences were amplified from genomic DNA of peripheral blood mononuclear cells. Germline V gene data show CDR1 as GEAIGNYY and CDR2 as EKD. V lost 1 base, J lost 4 bases, and 36 bases lay in between. The CDR3 covers 22 residues. TCRdb reapplied CATT to the multiplex PCR reads. Found here are around 800 delta-chain clones, approximately 1.5% of them singletons; the top ten hold 78%. This clone came up many times. A read error likely explains why the TCRdb protein, taken from a much larger clone, differs from this DNA's translation at residue 17; the protein shown is translated from the DNA.

This receptor was identified in a human donor in good health. V usage is TRDV2 and J usage is TRDJ1; TRDD3 is a possible D gene (10 bases). What was sequenced was blood. The CDR3 reads CACDTILKPSYQLGDTRDKLIF. DNA for the CDR3: TGTGCCTGTGACACAATTCTAAAGCCTTCCTACCAATTGGGGGATACCCGCGATAAACTCATCTTT.